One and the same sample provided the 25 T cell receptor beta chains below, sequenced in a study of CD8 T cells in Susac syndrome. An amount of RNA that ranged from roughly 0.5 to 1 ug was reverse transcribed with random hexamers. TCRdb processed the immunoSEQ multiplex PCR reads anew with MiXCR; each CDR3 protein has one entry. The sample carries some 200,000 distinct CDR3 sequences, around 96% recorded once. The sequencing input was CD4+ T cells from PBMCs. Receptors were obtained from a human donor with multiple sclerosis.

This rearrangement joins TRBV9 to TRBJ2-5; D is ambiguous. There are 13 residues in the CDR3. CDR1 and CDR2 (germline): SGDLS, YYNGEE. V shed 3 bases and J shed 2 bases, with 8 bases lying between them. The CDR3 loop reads CASSAQPQETQYF. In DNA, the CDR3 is TGTGCCAGCAGCGCACAGCCTCAAGAGACCCAGTACTTC.

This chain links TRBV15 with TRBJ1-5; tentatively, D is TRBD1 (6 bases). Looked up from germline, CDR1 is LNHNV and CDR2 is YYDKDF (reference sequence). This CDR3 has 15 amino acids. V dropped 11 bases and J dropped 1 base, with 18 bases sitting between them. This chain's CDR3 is CAARAGAGSNQPQHF. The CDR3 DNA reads TGTGCCGCTCGGGCAGGGGCGGGGAGCAATCAGCCCCAGCATTTT.

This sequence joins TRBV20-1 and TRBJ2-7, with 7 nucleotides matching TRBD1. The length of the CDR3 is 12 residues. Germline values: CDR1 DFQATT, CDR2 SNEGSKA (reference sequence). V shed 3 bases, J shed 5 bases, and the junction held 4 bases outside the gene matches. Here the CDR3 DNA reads TGCAGTGCTAGTGGGGACAGCGACGAGCAGTACTTC. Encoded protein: CSASGDSDEQYF.

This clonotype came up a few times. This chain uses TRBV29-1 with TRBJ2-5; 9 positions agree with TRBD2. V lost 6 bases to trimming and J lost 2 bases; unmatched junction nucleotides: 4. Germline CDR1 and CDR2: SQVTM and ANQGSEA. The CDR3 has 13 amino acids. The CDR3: CSVGTSTQETQYF. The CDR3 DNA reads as TGCAGCGTGGGGACTAGCACTCAAGAGACCCAGTACTTC.

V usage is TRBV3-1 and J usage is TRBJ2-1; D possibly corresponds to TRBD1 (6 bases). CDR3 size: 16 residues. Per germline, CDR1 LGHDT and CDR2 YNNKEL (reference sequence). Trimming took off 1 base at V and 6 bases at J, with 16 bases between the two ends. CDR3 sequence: CASSQGGLRDTNEQFF. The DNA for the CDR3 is TGTGCCAGCAGCCAAGGGGGCCTTCGGGACACCAATGAGCAGTTCTTC.

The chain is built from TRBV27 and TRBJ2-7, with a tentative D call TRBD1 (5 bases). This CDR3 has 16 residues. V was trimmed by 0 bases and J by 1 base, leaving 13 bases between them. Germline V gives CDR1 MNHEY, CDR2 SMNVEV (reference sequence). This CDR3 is CASSLSSRVDSYEQYF. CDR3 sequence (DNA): TGTGCCAGCAGTTTATCATCCAGGGTCGATTCCTACGAGCAGTACTTC.

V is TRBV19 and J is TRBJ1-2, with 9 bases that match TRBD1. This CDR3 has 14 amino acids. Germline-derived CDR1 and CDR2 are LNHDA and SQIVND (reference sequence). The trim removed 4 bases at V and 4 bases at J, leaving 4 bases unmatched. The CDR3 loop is CASSTQGAGYGYTF. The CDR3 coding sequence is TGTGCCAGTAGTACACAGGGGGCTGGCTATGGCTACACCTTC.

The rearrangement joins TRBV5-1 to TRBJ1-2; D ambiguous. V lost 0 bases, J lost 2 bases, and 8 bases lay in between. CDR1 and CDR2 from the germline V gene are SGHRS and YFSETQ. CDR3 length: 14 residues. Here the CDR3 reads CASSLGFSNYGYTF. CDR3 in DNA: TGCGCCAGCAGCTTGGGATTTTCCAACTATGGCTACACCTTC.

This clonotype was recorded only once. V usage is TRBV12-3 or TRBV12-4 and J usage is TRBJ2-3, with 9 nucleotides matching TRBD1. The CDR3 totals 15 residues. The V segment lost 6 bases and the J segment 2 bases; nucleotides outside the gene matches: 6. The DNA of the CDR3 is TGTGCCAGCAGCGCTCGGGACAGGGTCACAGATACGCAGTATTTT. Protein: CASSARDRVTDTQYF.

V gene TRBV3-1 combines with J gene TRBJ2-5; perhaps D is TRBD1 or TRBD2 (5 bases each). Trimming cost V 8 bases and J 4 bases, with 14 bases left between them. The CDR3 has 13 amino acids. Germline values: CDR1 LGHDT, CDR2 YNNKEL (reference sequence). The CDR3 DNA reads TGTGCCAGCGGCAGGGACCTCGGAGAGACCCAGTACTTC. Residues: CASGRDLGETQYF.

The CDR3 DNA reads TGTGCCACCGGTTTGGAGGCCGAGCAGTTCTTC. It specifies CATGLEAEQFF. The rearrangement links TRBV24-1 to TRBJ2-1; TRBD2 might be the D (5 bases). The V gene lost 9 bases and the J gene lost 10 bases, with 12 bases spanning the gap. Germline V gives CDR1 KGHDR, CDR2 SFDVKD. The CDR3 sequence is 11 residues long.

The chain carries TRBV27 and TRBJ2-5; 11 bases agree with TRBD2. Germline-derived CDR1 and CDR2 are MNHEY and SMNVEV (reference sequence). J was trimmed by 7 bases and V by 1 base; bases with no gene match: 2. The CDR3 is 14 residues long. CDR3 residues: CASSLWGTSGTQYF. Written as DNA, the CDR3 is TGTGCCAGCAGTTTATGGGGGACTAGCGGGACCCAGTACTTC.

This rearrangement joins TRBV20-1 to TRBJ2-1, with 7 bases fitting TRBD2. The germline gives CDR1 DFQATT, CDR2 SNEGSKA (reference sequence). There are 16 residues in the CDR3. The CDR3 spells CSARVPAGERYNEQFF. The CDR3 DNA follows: TGCAGCGCCCGGGTGCCGGCGGGAGAGAGATACAATGAGCAGTTCTTC.

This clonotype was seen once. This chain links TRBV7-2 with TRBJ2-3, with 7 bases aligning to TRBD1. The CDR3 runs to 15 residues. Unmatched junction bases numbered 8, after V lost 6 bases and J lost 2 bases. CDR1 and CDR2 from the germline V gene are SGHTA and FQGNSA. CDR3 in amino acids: CASSLGTAITDTQYF. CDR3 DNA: TGTGCCAGCAGTCTCGGGACAGCTATCACAGATACGCAGTATTTT.

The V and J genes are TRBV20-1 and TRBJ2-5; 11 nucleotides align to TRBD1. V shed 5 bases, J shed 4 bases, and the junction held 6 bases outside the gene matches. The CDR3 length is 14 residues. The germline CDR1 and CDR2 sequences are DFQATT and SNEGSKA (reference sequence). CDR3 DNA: TGCAGTGCTCCACTGGACAGGGGGCCAGAGACCCAGTACTTC. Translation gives CSAPLDRGPETQYF.

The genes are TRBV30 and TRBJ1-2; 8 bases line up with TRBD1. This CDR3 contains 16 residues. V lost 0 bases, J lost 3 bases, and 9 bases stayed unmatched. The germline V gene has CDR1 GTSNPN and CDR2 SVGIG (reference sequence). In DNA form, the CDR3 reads TGTGCCTGGAGTGTAAAGTGGGCAGGGGGCGACTATGGCTACACCTTC. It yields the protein CAWSVKWAGGDYGYTF.

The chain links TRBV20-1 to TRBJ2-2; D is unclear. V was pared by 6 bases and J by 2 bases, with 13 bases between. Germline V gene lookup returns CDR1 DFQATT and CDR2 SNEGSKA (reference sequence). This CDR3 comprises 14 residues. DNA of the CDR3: TGCAGTGCGCAGAGCCTAGGAAACACCGGGGAGCTGTTTTTT. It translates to CSAQSLGNTGELFF.

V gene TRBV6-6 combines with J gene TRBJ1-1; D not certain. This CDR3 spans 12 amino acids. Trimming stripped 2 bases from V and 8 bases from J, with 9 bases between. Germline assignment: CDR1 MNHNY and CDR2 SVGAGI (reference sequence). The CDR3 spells CASSYIAREAFF. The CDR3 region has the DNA TGTGCCAGCAGTTACATCGCCAGGGAAGCTTTCTTT.

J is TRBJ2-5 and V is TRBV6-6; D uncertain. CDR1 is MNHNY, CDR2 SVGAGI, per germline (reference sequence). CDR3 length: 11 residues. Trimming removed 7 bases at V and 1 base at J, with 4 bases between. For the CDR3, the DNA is TGTGCCAGCAAAACCCAAGAGACCCAGTACTTC. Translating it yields CASKTQETQYF.

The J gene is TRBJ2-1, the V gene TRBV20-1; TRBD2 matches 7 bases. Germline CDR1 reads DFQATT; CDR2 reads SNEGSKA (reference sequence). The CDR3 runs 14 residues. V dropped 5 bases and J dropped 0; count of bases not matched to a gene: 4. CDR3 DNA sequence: TGCAGTGCTCAGGGACTAACCTCCTACAATGAGCAGTTCTTC. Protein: CSAQGLTSYNEQFF.

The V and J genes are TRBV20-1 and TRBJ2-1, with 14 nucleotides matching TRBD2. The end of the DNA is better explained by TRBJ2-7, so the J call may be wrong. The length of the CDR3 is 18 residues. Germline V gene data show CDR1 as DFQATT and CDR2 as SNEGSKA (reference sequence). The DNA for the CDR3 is TGCAGTGCTAGAGATCCATTGGGACTAGCGGGAGACTCCTACGAGCAGTACTTC. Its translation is CSARDPLGLAGDSYEQYF.

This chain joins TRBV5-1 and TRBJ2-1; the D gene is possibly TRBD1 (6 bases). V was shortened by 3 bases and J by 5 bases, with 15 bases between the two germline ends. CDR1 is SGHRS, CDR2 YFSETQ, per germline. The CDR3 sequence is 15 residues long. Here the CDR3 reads CASSWLPGTNNEQFF. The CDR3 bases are TGCGCCAGCAGCTGGCTCCCTGGGACAAACAATGAGCAGTTCTTC.

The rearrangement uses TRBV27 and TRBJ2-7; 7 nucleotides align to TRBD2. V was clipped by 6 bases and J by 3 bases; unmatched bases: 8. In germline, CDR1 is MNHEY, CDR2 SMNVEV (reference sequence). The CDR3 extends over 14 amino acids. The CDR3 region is CASSRAGPDYEQYF. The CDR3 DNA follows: TGTGCCAGCAGCCGAGCGGGACCCGACTACGAGCAGTACTTC.

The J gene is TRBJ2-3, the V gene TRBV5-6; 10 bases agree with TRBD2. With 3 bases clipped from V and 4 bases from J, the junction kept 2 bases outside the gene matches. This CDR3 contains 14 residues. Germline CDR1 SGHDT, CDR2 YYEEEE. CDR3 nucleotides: TGTGCCAGCAGCTCTAGCGGGGGCGCAGATACGCAGTATTTT. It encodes CASSSSGGADTQYF.

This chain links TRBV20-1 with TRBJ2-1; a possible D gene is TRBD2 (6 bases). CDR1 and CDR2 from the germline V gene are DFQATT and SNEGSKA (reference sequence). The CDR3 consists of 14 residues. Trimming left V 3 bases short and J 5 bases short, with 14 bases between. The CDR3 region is CSARYGSRNNEQFF. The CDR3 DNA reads TGCAGTGCTAGGTACGGGAGCCGGAACAATGAGCAGTTCTTC.